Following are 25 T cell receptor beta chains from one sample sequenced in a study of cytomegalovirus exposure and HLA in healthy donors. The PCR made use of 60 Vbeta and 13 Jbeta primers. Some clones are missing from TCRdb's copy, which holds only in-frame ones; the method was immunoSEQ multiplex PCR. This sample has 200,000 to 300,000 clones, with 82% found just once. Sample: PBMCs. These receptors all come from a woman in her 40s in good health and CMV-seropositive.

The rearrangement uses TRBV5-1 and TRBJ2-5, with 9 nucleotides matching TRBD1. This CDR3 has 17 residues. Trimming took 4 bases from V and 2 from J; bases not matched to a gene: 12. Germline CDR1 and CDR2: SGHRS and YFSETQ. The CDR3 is CASSTAPGQGRQETQYF. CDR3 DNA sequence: TGCGCCAGCAGCACCGCCCCGGGACAGGGACGGCAAGAGACCCAGTACTTC. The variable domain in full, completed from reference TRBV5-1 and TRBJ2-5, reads KAGVTQTPRYLIKTRGQQVTLSCSPISGHRSVSWYQQTPGQGLQFLFEYFSETQRNKGNFPGRFSGRQFSNSRSEMNVSTLELGDSALYLCASSTAPGQGRQETQYFGPGTRLLVL.

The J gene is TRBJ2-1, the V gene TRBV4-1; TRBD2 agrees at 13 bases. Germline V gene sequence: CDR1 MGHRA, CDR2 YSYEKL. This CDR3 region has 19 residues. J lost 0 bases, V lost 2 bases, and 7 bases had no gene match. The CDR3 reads CASSQPLAGGLISYNEQFF. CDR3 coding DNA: TGCGCCAGCAGCCAACCACTAGCGGGAGGGCTAATCTCCTACAATGAGCAGTTCTTC.

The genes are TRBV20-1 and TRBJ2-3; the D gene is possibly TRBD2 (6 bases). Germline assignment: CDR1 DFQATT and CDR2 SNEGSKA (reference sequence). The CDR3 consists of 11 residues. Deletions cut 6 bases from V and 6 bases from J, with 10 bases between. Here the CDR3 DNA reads TGCAGTGCGGGTGGGGGGGATACGCAGTATTTT. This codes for CSAGGGDTQYF.

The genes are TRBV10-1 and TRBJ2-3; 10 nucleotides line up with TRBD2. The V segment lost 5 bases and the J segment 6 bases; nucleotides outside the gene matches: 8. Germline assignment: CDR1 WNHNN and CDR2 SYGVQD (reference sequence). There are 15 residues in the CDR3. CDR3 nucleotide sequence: TGCGCCAGCAGTAGTTCTAGCGGGAGTTCGGATACGCAGTATTTT. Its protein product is CASSSSSGSSDTQYF.

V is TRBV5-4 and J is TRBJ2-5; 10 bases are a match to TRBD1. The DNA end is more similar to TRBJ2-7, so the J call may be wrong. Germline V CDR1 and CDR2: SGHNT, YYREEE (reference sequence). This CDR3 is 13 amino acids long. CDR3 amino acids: CASSWTGGDEQYF. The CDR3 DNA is TGTGCCAGCAGTTGGACAGGGGGGGACGAGCAGTACTTC.

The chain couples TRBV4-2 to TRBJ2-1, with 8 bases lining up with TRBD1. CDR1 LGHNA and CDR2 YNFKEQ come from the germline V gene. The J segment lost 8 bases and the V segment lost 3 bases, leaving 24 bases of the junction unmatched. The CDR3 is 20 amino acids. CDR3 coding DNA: TGTGCCAGCAGCCAGCCACGTACCAGGGGGCCGCTAACTAGTTTCCATGAGCAGTTCTTC. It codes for CASSQPRTRGPLTSFHEQFF.

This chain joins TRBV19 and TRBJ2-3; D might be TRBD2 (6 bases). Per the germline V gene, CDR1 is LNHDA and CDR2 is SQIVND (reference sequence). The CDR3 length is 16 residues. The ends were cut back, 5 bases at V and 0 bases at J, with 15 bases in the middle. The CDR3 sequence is CASSRGTLKSTDTQYF. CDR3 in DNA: TGTGCCAGTAGTCGGGGGACCCTCAAAAGCACAGATACGCAGTATTTT.

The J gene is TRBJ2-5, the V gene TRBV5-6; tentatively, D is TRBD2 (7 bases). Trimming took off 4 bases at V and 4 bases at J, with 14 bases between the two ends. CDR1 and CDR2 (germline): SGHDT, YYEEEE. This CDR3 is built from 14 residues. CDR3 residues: CASSRRGGRETQYF. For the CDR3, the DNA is TGTGCCAGCAGCCGAAGGGGGGGGAGAGAGACCCAGTACTTC.

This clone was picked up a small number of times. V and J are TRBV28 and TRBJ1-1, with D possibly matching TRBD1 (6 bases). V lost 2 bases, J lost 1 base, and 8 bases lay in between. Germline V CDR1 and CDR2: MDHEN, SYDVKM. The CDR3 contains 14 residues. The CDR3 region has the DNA TGTGCCAGCAGTTTAACCAGGGGGAACACTGAAGCTTTCTTT. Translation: CASSLTRGNTEAFF.

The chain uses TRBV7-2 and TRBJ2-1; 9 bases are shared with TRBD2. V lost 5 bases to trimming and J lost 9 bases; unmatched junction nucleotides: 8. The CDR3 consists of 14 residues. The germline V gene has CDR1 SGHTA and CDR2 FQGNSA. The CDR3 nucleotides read TGTGCCAGCAGCCCACCGGGACTAGCTGGTGAGCAGTTCTTC. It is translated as CASSPPGLAGEQFF.

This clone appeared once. DNA of the CDR3: TGCGCCAGCAGCCCAGACGCCCGGACAGAAGAGACCCAGTACTTC. Translated, it gives CASSPDARTEETQYF. The genes are TRBV5-1 and TRBJ2-5; perhaps TRBD1 as D (6 bases). CDR3 length: 15 amino acids. Germline CDR1 is SGHRS and CDR2 is YFSETQ. The V end lost 4 bases, the J end lost 3 bases, and 16 bases lay between the germline ends.

The CDR3 is CASSLYPDRGLEGRTEAFF. DNA for the CDR3: TGTGCCAGTAGTCTATATCCGGACAGGGGGCTTGAGGGAAGAACTGAAGCTTTCTTT. The V call is TRBV19, the J call TRBJ1-1; 11 nucleotides match TRBD1. The germline gives CDR1 LNHDA, CDR2 SQIVND (reference sequence). This CDR3 spans 19 amino acids. V shed 5 bases, J shed 5 bases, and the junction held 19 bases outside the gene matches. Together with reference TRBV19 and TRBJ1-1, the CDR3 gives the full variable domain: DGGITQSPKYLFRKEGQNVTLSCEQNLNHDAMYWYRQDPGQGLRLIYYSQIVNDFQKGDIAEGYSVSREKKESFPLTVTSAQKNPTAFYLCASSLYPDRGLEGRTEAFFGQGTRLTVV.

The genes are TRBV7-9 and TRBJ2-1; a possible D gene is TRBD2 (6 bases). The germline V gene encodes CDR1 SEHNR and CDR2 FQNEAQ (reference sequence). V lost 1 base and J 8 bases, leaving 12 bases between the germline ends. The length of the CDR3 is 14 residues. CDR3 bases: TGTGCCAGCAGCTTAGAACTAGCTGGATATGAGCAGTTCTTC. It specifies CASSLELAGYEQFF.

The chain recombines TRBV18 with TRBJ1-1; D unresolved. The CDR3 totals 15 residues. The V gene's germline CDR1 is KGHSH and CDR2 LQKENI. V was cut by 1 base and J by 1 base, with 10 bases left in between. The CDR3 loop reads CASSPQRTGNTEAFF. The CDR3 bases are TGTGCCAGCTCACCACAGCGGACGGGGAACACTGAAGCTTTCTTT.

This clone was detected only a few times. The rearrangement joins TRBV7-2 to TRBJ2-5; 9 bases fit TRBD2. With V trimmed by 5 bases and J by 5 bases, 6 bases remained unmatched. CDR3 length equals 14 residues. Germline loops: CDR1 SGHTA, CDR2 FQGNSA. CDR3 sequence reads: CASSPWAGGETQYF. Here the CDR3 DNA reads TGTGCCAGCAGCCCCTGGGCGGGGGGGGAGACCCAGTACTTC.

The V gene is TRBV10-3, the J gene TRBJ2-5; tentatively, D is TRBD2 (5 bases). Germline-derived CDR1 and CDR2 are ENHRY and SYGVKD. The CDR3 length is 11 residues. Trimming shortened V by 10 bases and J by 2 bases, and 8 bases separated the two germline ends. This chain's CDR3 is CATLGQETQYF. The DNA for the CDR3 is TGTGCCACACTAGGACAAGAGACCCAGTACTTC.

The CDR3 bases are TGTGCCTGGAGTGCCATGACTAGCGGGGGGGCCGAGGGGCAAGAGACCCAGTACTTC. Amino acids: CAWSAMTSGGAEGQETQYF. The chain couples TRBV30 to TRBJ2-5; 14 bases match TRBD2. The CDR3 is 19 residues long. With V trimmed by 1 base and J by 2 bases, 12 bases remained unmatched. Germline CDR1 is GTSNPN and CDR2 is SVGIG (reference sequence).

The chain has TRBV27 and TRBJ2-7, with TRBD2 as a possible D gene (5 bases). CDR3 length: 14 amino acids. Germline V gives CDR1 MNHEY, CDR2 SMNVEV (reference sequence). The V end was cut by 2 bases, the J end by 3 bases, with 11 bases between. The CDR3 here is CASSLPGVLYEQYF. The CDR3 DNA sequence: TGTGCCAGCAGTTTACCCGGGGTTCTCTACGAGCAGTACTTC.

Written as DNA, the CDR3 is TGCGCCAGCAGCTTGAGTGGGGACAATAGGGAGACCCAGTACTTC. Amino acid sequence: CASSLSGDNRETQYF. The rearrangement links TRBV5-1 to TRBJ2-5; perhaps TRBD1 as D (6 bases). Trimming pared 1 base from V and 5 bases from J, leaving 15 bases between. This CDR3 comprises 15 residues. Germline assignment: CDR1 SGHRS and CDR2 YFSETQ.

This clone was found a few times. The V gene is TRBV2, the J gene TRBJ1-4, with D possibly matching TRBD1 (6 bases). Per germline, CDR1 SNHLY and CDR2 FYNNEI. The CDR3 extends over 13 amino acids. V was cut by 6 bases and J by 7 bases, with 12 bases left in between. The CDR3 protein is CASRPGGGEKLFF. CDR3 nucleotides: TGTGCCAGCAGGCCGGGAGGGGGTGAAAAACTGTTTTTT.

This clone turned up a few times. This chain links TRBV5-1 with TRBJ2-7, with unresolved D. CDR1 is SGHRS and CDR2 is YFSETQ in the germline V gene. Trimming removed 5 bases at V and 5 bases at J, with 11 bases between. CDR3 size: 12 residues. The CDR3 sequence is CASRTAADEQYF. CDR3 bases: TGCGCCAGCAGAACGGCCGCGGACGAGCAGTACTTC.

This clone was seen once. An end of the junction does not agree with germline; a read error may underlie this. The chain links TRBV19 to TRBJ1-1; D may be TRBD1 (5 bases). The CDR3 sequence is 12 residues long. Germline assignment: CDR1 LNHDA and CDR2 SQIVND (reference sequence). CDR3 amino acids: CASSISSREGFF. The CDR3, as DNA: TGTGCCAGTAGTATATCATCCAGGGAAGGTTTCTTT.

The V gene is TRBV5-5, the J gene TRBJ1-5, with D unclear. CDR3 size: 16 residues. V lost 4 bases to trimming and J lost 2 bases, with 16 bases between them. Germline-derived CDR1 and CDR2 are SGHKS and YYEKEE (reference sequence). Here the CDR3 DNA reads TGTGCCAGCAGCCTTGCAGCGGGGAAGTGCAATCAGCCCCAGCATTTT. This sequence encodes CASSLAAGKCNQPQHF. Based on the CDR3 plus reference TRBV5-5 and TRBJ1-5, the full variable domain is DAGVTQSPTHLIKTRGQQVTLRCSPISGHKSVSWYQQVLGQGPQFIFQYYEKEERGRGNFPDRFSARQFPNYSSELNVNALLLGDSALYLCASSLAAGKCNQPQHFGDGTRLSIL.

The DNA for the CDR3 is TGTGCCATCAGTGATTTGGCAGGGTTAGGAGCTAACTATGGCTACACCTTC. Translated, it gives CAISDLAGLGANYGYTF. The gene calls are TRBV10-3 and TRBJ1-2; TRBD1 is a possible D gene (5 bases). The CDR3 contains 17 residues. Per the germline V gene, CDR1 is ENHRY and CDR2 is SYGVKD. Trimming removed 3 bases at V and 0 bases at J, with 17 bases between.

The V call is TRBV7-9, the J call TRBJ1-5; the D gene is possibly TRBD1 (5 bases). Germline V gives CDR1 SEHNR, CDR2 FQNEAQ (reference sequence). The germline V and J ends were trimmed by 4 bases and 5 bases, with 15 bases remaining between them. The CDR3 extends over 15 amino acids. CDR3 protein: CASSSAQAGDQPQHF. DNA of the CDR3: TGTGCCAGCAGCTCGGCACAGGCAGGCGATCAGCCCCAGCATTTT.